The 18 T cell receptor beta chains listed next were all sequenced from one sample in a study of cytomegalovirus exposure and HLA in healthy donors. PCR involved 60 Vbeta and 13 Jbeta primers. The method was immunoSEQ multiplex PCR; TCRdb's version includes in-frame clones alone and lacks a portion of them. The sample records 130,000 or so clones, about 74% being singletons. The material sequenced was PBMCs. These receptors originate from a woman aged 60-75 years in good health and CMV-seronegative.

The chain combines TRBV30 with TRBJ2-7; 10 bases agree with TRBD1. The trim removed 2 bases at V and 4 bases at J, leaving 5 bases unmatched. The CDR3 is made up of 14 amino acids. Per germline, CDR1 GTSNPN and CDR2 SVGIG (reference sequence). The CDR3 protein is CAWSKGTGAYEQYF. The CDR3 DNA sequence: TGTGCCTGGAGTAAGGGGACAGGGGCTTACGAGCAGTACTTC.

The gene calls are TRBV2 and TRBJ2-3, with 12 bases identical to TRBD2. The CDR3 is 17 amino acids. After removal of 5 bases from V and 2 bases from J, the junction contained 8 bases not matched to a gene. Germline assignment: CDR1 SNHLY and CDR2 FYNNEI. The CDR3 sequence: CASSRQTSGGPTDTQYF. The CDR3 DNA is TGTGCCAGCAGTAGACAGACTAGCGGGGGTCCCACAGATACGCAGTATTTT. Based on the CDR3 plus reference TRBV2 and TRBJ2-3, the full variable domain is EPEVTQTPSHQVTQMGQEVILRCVPISNHLYFYWYRQILGQKVEFLVSFYNNEISEKSEIFDDQFSVERPDGSNFTLKIRSTKLEDSAMYFCASSRQTSGGPTDTQYFGPGTRLTVL.

The V and J genes are TRBV19 and TRBJ2-2, with D perhaps TRBD1 (5 bases). V dropped 5 bases and J dropped 1 base, with 11 bases sitting between them. The CDR3 length is 15 residues. Looked up from germline, CDR1 is LNHDA and CDR2 is SQIVND (reference sequence). CDR3 DNA sequence: TGTGCCAGTAGTTCGGGTGACAGGAACACCGGGGAGCTGTTTTTT. This encodes CASSSGDRNTGELFF.

The J gene is TRBJ2-6, the V gene TRBV7-9, with 10 bases lining up with TRBD1. Germline CDR1 SEHNR, CDR2 FQNEAQ (reference sequence). There are 18 residues in the CDR3. V dropped 6 bases and J dropped 0; count of bases not matched to a gene: 8. CDR3 protein: CASRSSGTGDSGANVLTF. In DNA form, the CDR3 reads TGTGCCAGCAGGTCCTCCGGGACAGGGGACTCTGGGGCCAACGTCCTGACTTTC.

The gene calls are TRBV6-5 and TRBJ1-3; no definite D call. This CDR3 comprises 13 residues. The V end lost 2 bases, the J end lost 1 base, and 3 bases lay between the germline ends. From germline, CDR1 is MNHEY and CDR2 SVGAGI. The DNA for the CDR3 is TGTGCCAGCAGTTACCTTTCTGGAAACACCATATATTTT. It yields the protein CASSYLSGNTIYF.

This chain connects TRBV27 to TRBJ2-4; 9 bases line up with TRBD1. V was clipped by 5 bases and J by 6 bases; unmatched bases: 5. Germline loops: CDR1 MNHEY, CDR2 SMNVEV (reference sequence). The CDR3 has 14 residues. CDR3 sequence (DNA): TGTGCCAGCAGTCGGGACAGGGCACGAAACATTCAGTACTTC. Protein: CASSRDRARNIQYF.

This clone has more than one count but fewer than ten. The chain couples TRBV5-1 to TRBJ1-2, with D possibly TRBD1 on 6 matching bases. Germline V gives CDR1 SGHRS, CDR2 YFSETQ. Trimming removed 5 bases at V and 4 bases at J, with 9 bases between. This CDR3 is 12 amino acids long. CDR3 sequence (DNA): TGCGCCAGCAGGGCAGGGGTCTATGGCTACACCTTC. This translates into CASRAGVYGYTF.

CDR3 nucleotides: TGTGCCACCAGCAGAGATTTCCTCACAGATACGCAGTATTTT. Amino acid sequence: CATSRDFLTDTQYF. The chain has TRBV15 and TRBJ2-3; D unresolved. Germline CDR1 and CDR2: LNHNV and YYDKDF (reference sequence). This CDR3 region has 14 residues. The ends were cut back, 0 bases at V and 2 bases at J, with 6 bases in the middle. Full variable domain (rest looked up from reference TRBV15 and TRBJ2-3): DAMVIQNPRYQVTQFGKPVTLSCSQTLNHNVMYWYQQKSSQAPKLLFHYYDKDFNNEADTPDNFQSRRPNTSFCFLDIRSPGLGDTAMYLCATSRDFLTDTQYFGPGTRLTVL.

V and J are TRBV2 and TRBJ1-1; 8 nucleotides line up with TRBD1. In germline, CDR1 is SNHLY, CDR2 FYNNEI. V lost 4 bases, J lost 5 bases, and 15 bases stayed unmatched. The CDR3 totals 17 residues. The CDR3 DNA reads TGTGCCAGCAGTGTGGGCAGGGGGCGAAAGTCTTTTACTGAAGCTTTCTTT. Translating it yields CASSVGRGRKSFTEAFF.

The rearrangement joins TRBV30 to TRBJ1-2; D is ambiguous. The germline V gene has CDR1 GTSNPN and CDR2 SVGIG (reference sequence). The CDR3 contains 12 residues. V dropped 2 bases and J dropped 8 bases, with 12 bases sitting between them. The CDR3 here is CAWSPRVGGYTF. DNA for the CDR3: TGTGCCTGGAGTCCACGGGTTGGGGGCTACACCTTC.

The chain combines TRBV28 with TRBJ1-4, with 7 bases fitting TRBD1. V lost 5 bases and J lost 6; bases outside the gene matches: 6. Per germline, CDR1 MDHEN and CDR2 SYDVKM. The CDR3 has 14 amino acids. CDR3 bases: TGTGCCAGCAGTCAAATGACAGGGTATGAAAAACTGTTTTTT. Amino acid sequence: CASSQMTGYEKLFF.

This clone was observed a handful of times. The gene calls are TRBV28 and TRBJ2-2; TRBD2 matches at 13 bases. V lost 6 bases, J lost 2 bases, and 9 bases stayed unmatched. Germline values: CDR1 MDHEN, CDR2 SYDVKM. The length of the CDR3 is 18 residues. CDR3 sequence: CASSHTGTSGTNTGELFF. CDR3 DNA: TGTGCCAGCAGCCACACCGGGACTAGCGGGACCAACACCGGGGAGCTGTTTTTT.

This chain uses TRBV5-1 with TRBJ2-5, with 7 bases identical to TRBD2. CDR3 length equals 15 residues. Germline V gene sequence: CDR1 SGHRS, CDR2 YFSETQ. J gave up 1 base and V 4 bases, and 7 bases lay outside the gene matches. CDR3 bases: TGCGCCAGCAGCACCTTTAGCGGGCCCCAAGAGACCCAGTACTTC. Its translation: CASSTFSGPQETQYF.

The V gene is TRBV5-8, the J gene TRBJ2-7; D unclear. V lost 1 base and J 2 bases, leaving 10 bases between the germline ends. The germline gives CDR1 SGHTS, CDR2 YDEGEE. The CDR3 is 14 amino acids. The CDR3 region has the DNA TGTGCCAGCAGCTTGCAGTCAGGTACCTACGAGCAGTACTTC. Its protein is CASSLQSGTYEQYF.

The chain is built from TRBV7-3 and TRBJ2-3; 9 nucleotides agree with TRBD1. This CDR3 spans 14 amino acids. V lost 4 bases and J lost 5; bases outside the gene matches: 4. In germline, CDR1 is SGHTA, CDR2 FQGTGA. CDR3 DNA: TGTGCCAGCAGCTCCTTGGGACAGGGAGATACGCAGTATTTT. Protein sequence: CASSSLGQGDTQYF.

This rearrangement joins TRBV25-1 to TRBJ1-6, with 8 bases matching TRBD1. The ends lost 6 bases at V and 2 bases at J; junction bases unmatched: 6. The length of the CDR3 is 16 residues. In germline, CDR1 is MGHDK, CDR2 SYGVNS. The CDR3 DNA follows: TGTGCCAGCAGCGAAAGGACAGGGACCTATAATTCACCCCTCCACTTT. Amino acid sequence: CASSERTGTYNSPLHF.

The V gene is TRBV10-3, the J gene TRBJ2-3, with a tentative D call TRBD2 (5 bases). V was pared by 10 bases and J by 3 bases, with 20 bases between. Germline-derived CDR1 and CDR2 are ENHRY and SYGVKD. The CDR3 is made up of 15 amino acids. As DNA, the CDR3 is TGTGCCACCCGCGACGTGAGCGGAAGGACAGATACGCAGTATTTT. It translates to CATRDVSGRTDTQYF.

CDR3 nucleotide sequence: TGTGCCAGCAGTCGTGACAGGGCCGGGGAGCAGTTCTTC. Protein sequence: CASSRDRAGEQFF. The chain links TRBV14 to TRBJ2-1, with 7 bases lining up with TRBD1. V gave up 6 bases and J gave up 10 bases; unmatched junction bases: 9. The CDR3 is 13 amino acids. Germline CDR1 and CDR2: SGHDN and FVKESK.